These 31 T cell receptor beta chains originate from one sample sequenced in a study of blood T cell repertoires in COVID-19. The protocol was immunoSEQ multiplex PCR, while the TCRdb copy is restricted to in-frame clones and leaves out a portion. The sample carries tens of thousands of clones, approximately 82% recorded once. The specimen sequenced was peripheral blood. Receptors originate from an elderly woman with active or convalescent COVID-19.

CDR3 in amino acids: CASSLADTGELFF. Here the CDR3 DNA reads TGTGCCAGCAGCTTGGCCGACACCGGGGAGCTGTTTTTT. The rearrangement joins TRBV5-6 to TRBJ2-2; no clear D gene. The CDR3 length is 13 residues. CDR1 is SGHDT and CDR2 is YYEEEE in the germline V gene. Deletions cut 0 bases from V and 3 bases from J, with 3 bases between.

The rearrangement uses TRBV11-2 and TRBJ2-3; D perhaps matches TRBD2 (6 bases). The V gene lost 7 bases and the J gene lost 9 bases, with 17 bases spanning the gap. The CDR3 contains 13 residues. Germline-derived CDR1 and CDR2 are SGHAT and FQNNGV. The CDR3 spells CASKNQRAVTQYF. In DNA, the CDR3 is TGTGCCAGCAAAAATCAGCGGGCGGTAACGCAGTATTTT.

CDR3 loop: CASRTGENTGELFF. In nucleotides, the CDR3 is TGTGCCAGTCGGACTGGCGAAAACACCGGGGAGCTGTTTTTT. The chain uses TRBV3-1 (or the pseudogene TRBV3-2) and TRBJ2-2, with D perhaps matching TRBD2 (5 bases). The CDR3 loop spans 14 amino acids. Deletions cut 9 bases from V and 2 bases from J, with 13 bases between. Germline V gene data show CDR1 as LGHDT and CDR2 as YNNKEL (reference sequence).

This clone has just a few counts. CDR3 bases: TGCGCCAGCAGCTTGGCCCAGGCAACTAATGAAAAACTGTTTTTT. Translation: CASSLAQATNEKLFF. The chain uses TRBV5-1 and TRBJ1-4; D gene ambiguous. The CDR3 extends over 15 amino acids. The germline V gene has CDR1 SGHRS and CDR2 YFSETQ. Trimming removed 0 bases from V and 0 bases from J, with 6 bases in between.

This clone was found a few times. V is TRBV19 and J is TRBJ1-1, with D uncertain. The ends were cut back, 3 bases at V and 7 bases at J, with 6 bases in the middle. The CDR3 runs 11 residues. CDR1 and CDR2 from the germline V gene are LNHDA and SQIVND (reference sequence). The CDR3 sequence is CASSMLSEAFF. As DNA, the CDR3 is TGTGCCAGTAGTATGCTAAGTGAAGCTTTCTTT.

This clone was detected only once. The chain combines TRBV7-2 with TRBJ2-1; tentatively, D is TRBD1 (7 bases). From germline, CDR1 is SGHTA and CDR2 FQGNSA. V lost 5 bases and J 9 bases, leaving 20 bases between the germline ends. The CDR3 sequence is 15 residues long. CDR3 DNA sequence: TGTGCCAGCAGCACCGAGTGGGGCAGGGGGGCTGAGCAGTTCTTC. Its translation is CASSTEWGRGAEQFF.

The rearrangement links TRBV11-1 to TRBJ2-5, with 7 bases matching TRBD2. The CDR3 is made up of 12 amino acids. Germline V gene data show CDR1 as SGHAT and CDR2 as FQDESV (reference sequence). Germline trimming cut 7 bases from V and 7 bases from J; bases unmatched to any gene: 6. CDR3 region: CASTGGMGTQYF. The CDR3 DNA reads as TGTGCCAGCACGGGGGGAATGGGGACCCAGTACTTC.

The J gene is TRBJ2-7, the V gene TRBV5-1; D possibly corresponds to TRBD1 (6 bases). The CDR3 runs to 13 residues. The ends were cut back, 1 base at V and 4 bases at J, with 9 bases in the middle. Germline CDR1 reads SGHRS; CDR2 reads YFSETQ. The CDR3 loop is CASSLRDKYEQYF. CDR3 bases: TGCGCCAGCAGCTTGAGGGACAAATACGAGCAGTACTTC.

For the CDR3, the DNA is TGTGCCAGCAGTTCTTTTCCGCCACAAACCACAGGGGCGGTTGAGCAGTTCTTC. As protein: CASSSFPPQTTGAVEQFF. The gene calls are TRBV27 and TRBJ2-1; 7 bases are shared with TRBD1. V dropped 4 bases and J dropped 9; count of bases not matched to a gene: 21. Germline CDR1 and CDR2: MNHEY and SMNVEV (reference sequence). The CDR3 spans 18 residues.

The gene calls are TRBV5-1 and TRBJ1-6, with 9 nucleotides matching TRBD1. The germline V gene has CDR1 SGHRS and CDR2 YFSETQ. This CDR3 spans 16 amino acids. The junction had 13 bases not matched to a gene; V was cut back by 5 bases and J by 10 bases. CDR3 amino acids: CASSSGRGTGNSPLHF. The CDR3 DNA is TGCGCCAGCAGTTCAGGACGGGGGACAGGGAACTCACCCCTCCACTTT.

V gene TRBV5-1 combines with J gene TRBJ2-3; 12 bases match TRBD2. The germline V gene encodes CDR1 SGHRS and CDR2 YFSETQ. The CDR3 is made up of 18 amino acids. V trimming: 0 bases; J trimming: 3 bases; junction bases outside the gene matches: 8. The CDR3 sequence is CASSLGSSGRGRTDTQYF. The CDR3 DNA reads TGCGCCAGCAGCTTGGGCTCTAGCGGGAGGGGCCGAACAGATACGCAGTATTTT.

A few counts support this clone. V gene TRBV5-1 combines with J gene TRBJ2-7, with D maybe TRBD1 (7 bases). V lost 0 bases to trimming and J lost 3 bases, with 13 bases between them. This CDR3 has 15 residues. The germline CDR1 and CDR2 sequences are SGHRS and YFSETQ. Written as DNA, the CDR3 is TGCGCCAGCAGCTTGGCCGCGGGACAGATCTACGAGCAGTACTTC. Its translation: CASSLAAGQIYEQYF.

The rearrangement joins TRBV7-3 to TRBJ2-3; 7 bases align to TRBD2. Germline V gene data show CDR1 as SGHTA and CDR2 as FQGTGA. After removal of 4 bases from V and 1 base from J, the junction contained 5 bases not matched to a gene. The CDR3 contains 15 residues. CDR3: CASSYGGRRTDTQYF. In DNA, the CDR3 is TGTGCCAGCAGCTACGGCGGGAGACGCACAGATACGCAGTATTTT.

This clone showed up just a few times. The genes are TRBV9 and TRBJ2-7; 14 positions agree with TRBD2. The V gene end was trimmed by 0 bases and the J gene end by 3 bases; junction bases not matched to a gene: 2. Germline CDR1 and CDR2: SGDLS and YYNGEE. This CDR3 spans 16 amino acids. This chain's CDR3 is CASSVGGTSGSYEQYF. The CDR3 DNA follows: TGTGCCAGCAGCGTAGGGGGGACTAGCGGGAGCTACGAGCAGTACTTC. The variable domain in full, with the rest retrieved from reference TRBV9 and TRBJ2-7, is DSGVTQTPKHLITATGQRVTLRCSPRSGDLSVYWYQQSLDQGLQFLIQYYNGEERAKGNILERFSAQQFPDLHSELNLSSLELGDSALYFCASSVGGTSGSYEQYFGPGTRLTVT.

The chain employs TRBV28 and TRBJ2-3; no reliable D call. The CDR3 contains 14 residues. V dropped 3 bases and J dropped 4 bases, with 11 bases sitting between them. Germline V gene data show CDR1 as MDHEN and CDR2 as SYDVKM. Here the CDR3 DNA reads TGTGCCAGCAGTTTTCCCGGCCAGGCAGATACGCAGTATTTT. It specifies CASSFPGQADTQYF.

This clone occurred a few times. V usage is TRBV30 and J usage is TRBJ2-5; D ambiguous. CDR3 length equals 15 residues. Germline V lookup: CDR1 GTSNPN, CDR2 SVGIG (reference sequence). Between the trimmed V and J ends, which lost 0 bases and 4 bases, there was a span of 15 bases. The CDR3 protein is CAWSVPSPAVETQYF. The CDR3 DNA reads TGTGCCTGGAGTGTGCCCAGTCCTGCAGTAGAGACCCAGTACTTC.

The V gene is TRBV6-5, the J gene TRBJ1-1; D remains unclear. CDR1 and CDR2 (germline): MNHEY, SVGAGI. V was trimmed by 8 bases and J by 3 bases, leaving 13 bases between them. The CDR3 runs 13 residues. CDR3 in DNA: TGTGCCAGCTTCACTGTAGTAGACACTGAAGCTTTCTTT. Encoded protein: CASFTVVDTEAFF.

DNA of the CDR3: TGTGCCAGCAGTGAAAAGGCGAGGGGGCCTGAGCAGTACTTC. Translated: CASSEKARGPEQYF. The V and J genes are TRBV6-1 and TRBJ2-7; 7 bases are a match to TRBD1. The V gene end was trimmed by 2 bases and the J gene end by 7 bases; junction bases not matched to a gene: 8. Germline CDR1 reads MNHNS; CDR2 reads SASEGT. The CDR3 extends over 14 amino acids.

This clone is classed as medium-sized. The chain joins TRBV29-1 to TRBJ1-1; D may be TRBD1 (5 bases). Germline CDR1 reads SQVTM; CDR2 reads ANQGSEA. V was shortened by 6 bases and J by 4 bases, with 18 bases between the two germline ends. The CDR3 is 14 amino acids. The CDR3 is CSVIPRGEGTEAFF. The CDR3 bases are TGCAGCGTCATCCCGCGGGGGGAAGGCACTGAAGCTTTCTTT.

A few counts support this clone. The genes are TRBV5-1 and TRBJ1-1; 9 nucleotides line up with TRBD1. The CDR3 totals 15 residues. Per germline, CDR1 SGHRS and CDR2 YFSETQ. The V gene end was trimmed by 6 bases and the J gene end by 5 bases; junction bases not matched to a gene: 11. The chain's CDR3 is CASTLTGGAGTEAFF. The CDR3 DNA reads as TGCGCCAGCACCCTTACAGGGGGCGCGGGAACTGAAGCTTTCTTT.

This clone showed up just a few times. Additional DNA sequences in this sample encode the identical CDR3. The chain joins TRBV7-3 to TRBJ2-3; TRBD2 agrees at 7 bases. This CDR3 region has 15 residues. After removal of 5 bases from V and 2 bases from J, the junction contained 7 bases not matched to a gene. CDR1 SGHTA and CDR2 FQGTGA come from the germline V gene. The CDR3 loop reads CASSLAGGITDTQYF. CDR3 in DNA: TGTGCCAGCAGCCTTGCCGGGGGGATCACAGATACGCAGTATTTT.

The gene calls are TRBV15 and TRBJ1-5, with D perhaps matching TRBD1 (6 bases). The V and J ends lost 7 bases and 0 bases respectively, with 10 bases between them. Germline loops: CDR1 LNHNV, CDR2 YYDKDF (reference sequence). The CDR3 is made up of 14 amino acids. The CDR3 sequence is CATTGGHSNQPQHF. CDR3 in DNA: TGTGCCACCACGGGGGGCCATAGCAATCAGCCCCAGCATTTT.

V usage is TRBV6-1 and J usage is TRBJ2-7; D is perhaps TRBD2 (7 bases). V was pared by 7 bases and J by 3 bases, with 10 bases between. The CDR3 sequence is 12 residues long. Germline V gene sequence: CDR1 MNHNS, CDR2 SASEGT. The CDR3 DNA is TGTGCCAGCACAGGGGACTACTACGAGCAGTACTTC. Translation: CASTGDYYEQYF.

The chain uses TRBV10-3 and TRBJ1-4, with 7 positions matching TRBD1. Per germline, CDR1 ENHRY and CDR2 SYGVKD. The V and J ends lost 0 bases and 7 bases, in that order; junction bases with no gene match: 5. The CDR3 is made up of 15 amino acids. This CDR3 reads CAISESIQGSEKLFF. CDR3 nucleotides: TGTGCCATCAGTGAGTCCATACAGGGGAGTGAAAAACTGTTTTTT.

This clone came up once. The V and J genes are TRBV3-1 (or the pseudogene TRBV3-2) and TRBJ2-7, with a possible D match to TRBD2 (6 bases). The V end was cut by 0 bases, the J end by 6 bases, with 15 bases between. From germline, CDR1 is LGHDT and CDR2 YNNKEL (reference sequence). CDR3 length: 15 residues. The CDR3 coding sequence is TGTGCCAGCAGCCAAGAGTTTTGGGGGGAGTCCGAGCAGTACTTC. As protein: CASSQEFWGESEQYF.

J is TRBJ1-5 and V is TRBV5-4; tentative D call: TRBD1 (5 bases). Per the germline V gene, CDR1 is SGHNT and CDR2 is YYREEE (reference sequence). The CDR3 length is 14 residues. V dropped 2 bases and J dropped 7 bases, with 13 bases sitting between them. CDR3 nucleotide sequence: TGTGCCAGCAGCTTTCTTTCAGGGTCACAGCCCCAGCATTTT. As protein: CASSFLSGSQPQHF.

The chain couples TRBV27 to TRBJ2-1, with D possibly being TRBD1 (5 bases). This CDR3 is built from 16 residues. V gave up 6 bases and J gave up 0 bases, with 15 bases separating them. CDR1 and CDR2 from the germline V gene are MNHEY and SMNVEV (reference sequence). The CDR3 loop reads CASRTQGGGSYNEQFF. The CDR3 coding sequence is TGTGCCAGCAGAACCCAGGGCGGCGGCTCCTACAATGAGCAGTTCTTC.

The chain has TRBV28 and TRBJ2-2; maybe TRBD2 (5 bases). CDR3 length: 13 amino acids. V was trimmed by 6 bases and J by 5 bases, leaving 10 bases between them. Germline-derived CDR1 and CDR2 are MDHEN and SYDVKM. The CDR3 coding sequence is TGTGCCAGCAGCATTAGAGGGACCGGGGAGCTGTTTTTT. It is translated as CASSIRGTGELFF.

This rearrangement joins TRBV5-1 to TRBJ1-1, with a tentative D call TRBD1 (5 bases). This CDR3 contains 14 residues. V was cut by 0 bases and J by 7 bases, with 13 bases left in between. In germline, CDR1 is SGHRS, CDR2 YFSETQ. The CDR3 here is CASSLVEGQVEAFF. The CDR3 region has the DNA TGCGCCAGCAGCTTGGTGGAGGGGCAGGTTGAAGCTTTCTTT.

This chain joins TRBV18 and TRBJ1-1; no firm D call. Trimming removed 4 bases from V and 1 base from J, with 10 bases in between. The length of the CDR3 is 14 residues. Germline V lookup: CDR1 KGHSH, CDR2 LQKENI. CDR3 bases: TGTGCCAGCTCACAAACTAATGGGAACACTGAAGCTTTCTTT. It is translated as CASSQTNGNTEAFF.

The chain carries TRBV11-2 and TRBJ2-7; the match to TRBD2 covers 14 bases. Germline V CDR1 and CDR2: SGHAT, FQNNGV. This CDR3 comprises 16 residues. With 0 bases clipped from V and 6 bases from J, the junction kept 4 bases outside the gene matches. The CDR3 DNA sequence: TGTGCCAGCAGCTTAGACCCGGGACTAGCGGGAGCCGAGCAGTACTTC. It encodes CASSLDPGLAGAEQYF.